Below, one T cell receptor beta chain is given with its context. Its antigen remains unidentified. Time point: week 35, safety follow-up. Every vaccine dose comprised 300 ug of mutant IDH1 20-mer peptide plus topical imiquimod. Vaccination of patients was performed eight times, in weeks 1, 3, 5, 7, 11, 15, 19 and 23. This record comes from a study of a mutant IDH1 vaccine in newly diagnosed glioma. The wider study: Patients began vaccination 4-6 weeks after radiotherapy alone, or with temozolomide cycles. Study-wide results and limits: In around 93% of patients, immune responses induced by the vaccine occurred.

Clones were sequenced by immunoSEQ multiplex PCR, and TCRdb holds only the in-frame ones, with some missing. The sample lists about 30,000 clones; roughly 78% were seen once. Trimming pared 8 bases from V and 2 bases from J, leaving 13 bases between. The CDR3 extends over 14 amino acids. The germline V gene encodes CDR1 WSHSY and CDR2 SAAADI. Sequenced here: PBMCs, sampled from a glioma patient whose treatment included an IDH1 peptide vaccine. The V call is TRBV10-2, the J call TRBJ2-1; D possibly matches TRBD1 or TRBD2 (6 bases each). The clonotype was recovered from a woman between 40 and 55 years old with glioma. The CDR3 loop is CASRLEGAYNEQFF. CDR3 nucleotide sequence: TGCGCCAGCCGCCTGGAGGGGGCCTACAATGAGCAGTTCTTC.